This paragraph reports one T cell receptor beta chain. Its antigen is not yet known. No qualities accompany the bases; no much larger clone lies one base away. This sample was included in a study of a mutant IDH1 vaccine in newly diagnosed glioma (dated by TCRdb to about 2021). Study-level background: Of the approximately 35 treated patients, approximately 62% were male and about 38% were female, and the mean age was around 40 years. Before enrollment, most patients had been given radiochemotherapy with temozolomide as standard therapy, while the rest had received either radiotherapy alone or temozolomide alone. Peripheral blood was collected at six visits: V03 (baseline), V05, V07, V10, V12 and V13. For exploratory analyses, approximately 25 treated patients had longitudinal TCRB deep sequencing done wherever samples were available. The full study reports these points: Pseudoprogression seemed to be unrelated to changes in the top peripheral T cell clonotypes found by TCRB sequencing. Immune responses induced by the vaccine were seen in over 90% of patients across multiple MHC alleles. PBMC samples for TCRB deep sequencing were selected based on availability. According to the authors, sample limitations meant that analyses of patient blood samples could not be reproduced.

The library came from the immunoSEQ multiplex PCR assay. Rearranged TCR beta chain sequences were amplified using the hsTCRB Kit according to the manufacturer's protocol. TCRB libraries were sequenced on an Illumina MiSeq. As for the original processing: Demultiplexing, trimming and gene mapping were performed with the kit vendor's proprietary platform. TCRdb took this table from immuneACCESS and kept in-frame rearrangements with V and J called. Such tables lack part of the clones; where checked against another copy, unresolved V genes explain under half of the gap, and the rest is unexplained. V and J calls and clone size are those listed in that table; D and trimming were worked out from the DNA. The sample yields around 54,000 clones; 70% to 90% were counted once. The ten biggest clones cover roughly 18% of the sample. In light of the paper, this sample's time point label describes: baseline, week 1 (first vaccination visit). Interpreted using the paper, the treatment or condition label stands for: pre-vaccination baseline after standard-of-care therapy. The donors had newly diagnosed IDH1-mutant astrocytomas of WHO grade 3 or 4 that showed loss of nuclear ATRX. The samples were drawn from NOA16, a multicentre, single-arm, open-label phase I trial in Germany that tested a mutant IDH1 peptide vaccine in humans for the first time. For immunogenicity testing, the blood drawn at visit V03 was used as the baseline sample. The DNeasy Blood and Tissue Kit was used to extract genomic DNA from EDTA blood for TCRB sequencing.

Measured from the cysteine to the phenylalanine, the CDR3 is 15 residues long. Left in the record is the CDR3 DNA by itself, 45 bases read in frame from the first base. At the junction V is shortened by 4 bases and J by 8 bases; bases outside the gene matches: 5. The germline V gene (reference sequence) yields SGHNT for CDR1 and YYREEE for CDR2. The source is a man aged 18 to 29 with glioma. Sequenced here: PBMCs, sampled from a glioma patient treated with radiotherapy, temozolomide or both. The sequence links TRBV5-4 to TRBJ2-1; 14 bases in between match TRBD2. At the DNA level, the sequence is TGTGCCAGCAGCGGACTAGCGGGGGGCATCGATGAGCAGTTCTTC. Translated, this is CASSGLAGGIDEQFF.